This T cell receptor beta chain was sequenced during a study of OX40 agonist ivuxolimab in advanced cancers. Notes on the research overall: Ivuxolimab was a fully human IgG2 agonistic monoclonal antibody targeting the costimulatory receptor OX40 (CD134). The point of sequencing TCRbeta in the periphery was to test whether ivuxolimab changed TCR sequence diversity and drove clonal T-cell expansion. In the dose-escalation cohort, roughly 82% of patients were male, and the mean age was approximately 60 years with a range of roughly 20 to 85. Intravenous ivuxolimab was administered to patients every 2 weeks at six dose levels: 0.01, 0.1, 0.3, 1.5, 3 and 10 mg/kg. Of the roughly 51 patients in dose escalation, 19 had hepatocellular carcinoma, about 15 had melanoma, 9 had renal cell carcinoma and 9 had head and neck cancer. Partial responses occurred in three dose-escalation patients: two with cutaneous melanoma and one with hepatocellular carcinoma. The paper describes the monotherapy dose-escalation part (N of about 47 patients) of the phase I trial of ivuxolimab. Patients were allowed to have had prior anti-PD-1, anti-PD-L1 or anti-CTLA-4 therapy, and roughly 40% of the dose-escalation patients had been treated with checkpoint inhibitors. Beyond this particular receptor, the publication reports: In partial responders in the 0.1-3.0 mg/kg groups, normalized peripheral clonal expansion was found to be among the lowest, especially among CD8+ T cells. The antigen specificity of the clonally expanded peripheral T cells was not determined. Low levels of normalized T-cell clonal expansion were also shown by some nonresponding patients. Clonal expansion of both CD4+ and CD8+ blood T cells was observed from baseline to week 6 at doses 0.1 to 3.0 mg/kg. On average, CD8+ T cells showed more expanded clones than CD4+ T cells after ivuxolimab.

Patients with a history of autoimmune disease or receiving systemic immunosuppression were excluded from the trial. Peripheral blood for TCR sequencing was drawn from every dose cohort at baseline, at cycle 4 day 1 and at cycle 7 day 1. The samples were taken from a phase I, first-in-human, multicenter, open-label dose-escalation trial of ivuxolimab. Adults with locally advanced or metastatic head and neck squamous cell, hepatocellular, melanoma or renal cell carcinoma were enrolled in the trial. Before TCR sequencing, CD4+ and CD8+ T cells were separately sorted from peripheral blood. Genomic DNA was extracted from sorted cells for sequencing of the TCRbeta CDR3 region. The immunoSEQ Assay was used for sequencing of TCRbeta CDR3 regions. The immuneACCESS repertoire file appears here via TCRdb, limited to in-frame rearrangements. These files lack a portion of the clones; in checked studies, under half of the deficit traces to unresolved V genes, and the cause of the others is not known. The sample contains about 64,000 clones, 84% of them found a single time. The top ten hold 9.8% of the sample.

This clone was detected ten times or more. Its antigen has not been determined. No qualities accompany the bases; no much larger clone lies one base away. Via the germline V gene, CDR1 is MDHEN and CDR2 SYDVKM. The germline ends are 3 bases apart after V is trimmed by 5 bases and J by 4 bases. Measured from the cysteine to the phenylalanine, the CDR3 is 11 residues long. Just the 33-base CDR3 DNA is kept, in frame starting at base 1. The chain uses TRBV28 and TRBJ2-1; the D gene is unclear. The sample here was CD4+ or CD8+ T cells sorted from blood, taken in a trial of the OX40 agonist ivuxolimab. This TCR derives from an adult with an advanced solid tumor such as melanoma, head and neck, liver or kidney cancer. The DNA sequence is TGTGCCAGCAGTAATTACAATGAGCAGTTCTTC. Its protein is CASSNYNEQFF.